The 17 T cell receptor beta chains reported below all come from one sample, sequenced in a study of cytomegalovirus exposure and HLA in healthy donors. PCR involved 60 Vbeta and 13 Jbeta primers. The table came from immunoSEQ multiplex PCR; TCRdb's copy has only in-frame clones and leaves some out. The table has 85,000 to 100,000 clones, 64% seen once; the top ten hold roughly 2%. Sequenced sample: PBMCs. These receptors all stem from a human donor in good health.

This clone has a handful of counts. J is TRBJ2-1 and V is TRBV7-2; 10 nucleotides align to TRBD2. This CDR3 region has 15 residues. CDR1 and CDR2 from the germline V gene are SGHTA and FQGNSA. Trimming at V came to 5 bases and at J to 2 bases, leaving 3 bases not matched to a gene. The CDR3 DNA reads as TGTGCCAGCAGCCTCGGACTAGCGGCCTACAATGAGCAGTTCTTC. It specifies CASSLGLAAYNEQFF.

The gene calls are TRBV6-5 and TRBJ2-3; D may be TRBD2 (6 bases). The CDR3 length is 14 residues. V was cut by 6 bases and J by 2 bases, with 12 bases left in between. The germline CDR1 and CDR2 sequences are MNHEY and SVGAGI. The CDR3 sequence: CASSHTGVTDTQYF. CDR3 sequence (DNA): TGTGCCAGCAGCCATACGGGGGTCACAGATACGCAGTATTTT.

The chain combines TRBV7-9 with TRBJ1-6; 7 bases fit TRBD1. The CDR3 consists of 16 residues. Trimming took 5 bases from V and 9 from J; bases not matched to a gene: 13. Germline loops: CDR1 SEHNR, CDR2 FQNEAQ (reference sequence). CDR3 bases: TGTGCCAGCAGCCCGACCGAGGGGGCGTTTGGTTCACCCCTCCACTTT. Residues: CASSPTEGAFGSPLHF.

This sequence joins TRBV2 and TRBJ2-7; TRBD2 matches at 11 bases. With V trimmed by 6 bases and J by 6 bases, 4 bases remained unmatched. The CDR3 sequence is 13 residues long. Germline loops: CDR1 SNHLY, CDR2 FYNNEI. For the CDR3, the DNA is TGTGCCAGCAGGACTAGCGGGGCGTCCGAGCAGTACTTC. Its protein product is CASRTSGASEQYF.

The chain links TRBV7-2 to TRBJ1-4; D possibly corresponds to TRBD1 (5 bases). V gave up 0 bases and J gave up 6 bases, with 5 bases separating them. The germline V gene encodes CDR1 SGHTA and CDR2 FQGNSA. The CDR3 runs to 13 residues. The chain's CDR3 is CASSLAGDEKLFF. The CDR3 coding sequence is TGTGCCAGCAGCTTAGCAGGGGATGAAAAACTGTTTTTT.

The rearrangement links TRBV19 to TRBJ1-2; 11 bases align to TRBD1. The J segment lost 5 bases and the V segment lost 8 bases, leaving 10 bases of the junction unmatched. This CDR3 is 15 amino acids long. Germline V gene data show CDR1 as LNHDA and CDR2 as SQIVND (reference sequence). CDR3 sequence: CASAGDRGLYYGYTF. In nucleotides, the CDR3 is TGTGCCAGTGCCGGGGACAGGGGGTTATATTATGGCTACACCTTC.

CDR3 protein: CASSLGQGNSPLHF. CDR3 nucleotides: TGCGCCAGCAGCTTGGGGCAGGGTAATTCACCCCTCCACTTT. The chain recombines TRBV5-1 with TRBJ1-6, with TRBD1 as a possible D gene (5 bases). Trimming took 0 bases from V and 6 from J, leaving 7 bases between them. CDR1 is SGHRS and CDR2 is YFSETQ in the germline V gene. This CDR3 region has 14 residues.

This clone has only a few counts. The CDR3 reads CAWRQGAGLRTYNEQFF. For the CDR3, the DNA is TGTGCCTGGCGACAGGGGGCGGGATTACGGACCTACAATGAGCAGTTCTTC. V gene TRBV30 combines with J gene TRBJ2-1; 10 bases agree with TRBD1. V shed 5 bases, J shed 2 bases, and the junction held 12 bases outside the gene matches. The CDR3 spans 17 residues. Germline V gene data show CDR1 as GTSNPN and CDR2 as SVGIG (reference sequence).

The chain links TRBV11-1 to TRBJ2-7; 9 nucleotides match TRBD1. The CDR3 is 15 residues long. Germline loops: CDR1 SGHAT, CDR2 FQDESV (reference sequence). The trim removed 4 bases at V and 1 base at J, leaving 5 bases unmatched. In DNA, the CDR3 is TGTGCCAGCAGCTCCGACAGGGGGGCGTCCTACGAGCAGTACTTC. Protein product: CASSSDRGASYEQYF.

A note on this clone: This CDR3 fails to terminate in the conserved phenylalanine or tryptophan, so it likely reflects a read error. CDR3 protein: CAWQGTGSTEAFL. In nucleotides, the CDR3 is TGTGCCTGGCAAGGGACAGGGAGCACTGAAGCTTTCCTT. J is TRBJ1-1 and V is TRBV30, with TRBD1 matching 9 bases. The CDR3 loop spans 13 amino acids. Germline CDR1 reads GTSNPN; CDR2 reads SVGIG (reference sequence). With 5 bases clipped from V and 4 bases from J, the junction kept 5 bases outside the gene matches.

This rearrangement joins TRBV2 to TRBJ2-5; maybe TRBD1 (6 bases). The length of the CDR3 is 14 residues. From germline, CDR1 is SNHLY and CDR2 FYNNEI. The ends were cut back, 3 bases at V and 5 bases at J, with 13 bases in the middle. The CDR3 spells CASSDPKGVETQYF. The CDR3 region has the DNA TGTGCCAGCAGTGATCCTAAGGGGGTGGAGACCCAGTACTTC.

The chain's CDR3 is CASSQYFSEKLFF. The CDR3 region has the DNA TGCGCCAGCAGCCAATATTTTAGCGAAAAACTGTTTTTT. The gene calls are TRBV4-3 and TRBJ1-4; no clear D gene. V shed 2 bases and J shed 8 bases, with 9 bases lying between them. Germline CDR1 reads LGHNA; CDR2 reads YSLEER. There are 13 residues in the CDR3.

The rearrangement links TRBV4-1 to TRBJ1-5; D may be TRBD1 (5 bases). Deletions cut 0 bases from V and 0 bases from J, with 12 bases between. This CDR3 spans 17 amino acids. CDR1 and CDR2 (germline): MGHRA, YSYEKL. The CDR3 reads CASSQEGRTPSNQPQHF. The CDR3 nucleotides are TGCGCCAGCAGCCAAGAAGGAAGGACACCTAGCAATCAGCCCCAGCATTTT.

This clone appeared a single time. The chain employs TRBV6-1 and TRBJ1-1, with D tentatively TRBD1 (6 bases). The ends were cut back, 7 bases at V and 3 bases at J, with 15 bases in the middle. Germline lookup yields CDR1 MNHNS and CDR2 SASEGT. The CDR3 loop spans 14 amino acids. CDR3: CASTVNRADTEAFF. DNA for the CDR3: TGTGCCAGCACCGTAAACAGGGCAGACACTGAAGCTTTCTTT.

In this sample, this clone turned up a few times. V gene TRBV20-1 combines with J gene TRBJ2-7, with TRBD1 matching over 7 bases. Germline CDR1 and CDR2: DFQATT and SNEGSKA (reference sequence). The CDR3 is 11 amino acids. V trimming: 6 bases; J trimming: 7 bases; junction bases outside the gene matches: 6. For the CDR3, the DNA is TGCAGTGCGAGGGGGCTGAGGGAGCAGTACTTC. Translated, it gives CSARGLREQYF.

The chain is built from TRBV5-4 and TRBJ1-1; D may be TRBD1 (5 bases). This CDR3 contains 15 residues. Trimming left V 0 bases short and J 5 bases short, with 14 bases between. In germline, CDR1 is SGHNT, CDR2 YYREEE (reference sequence). CDR3 coding DNA: TGTGCCAGCAGCTTGGCCTGGCAGGGTAGGACTGAAGCTTTCTTT. Encoded protein: CASSLAWQGRTEAFF.

The chain carries TRBV9 and TRBJ1-2; perhaps TRBD1 as D (5 bases). Trimming shortened V by 4 bases and J by 8 bases, and 18 bases separated the two germline ends. CDR1 and CDR2 from the germline V gene are SGDLS and YYNGEE. The CDR3 is 14 residues long. CDR3 coding DNA: TGTGCCAGCAGCCGAGAGGGACGGGAGGAGGGCTACACCTTC. Translation gives CASSREGREEGYTF.